A single sample is the source of the 27 T cell receptor beta chains below, sequenced in a study of OX40 agonist ivuxolimab in advanced cancers. TCRdb's table, derived via immunoSEQ multiplex PCR, lists solely in-frame clones and lacks some. The sample shows tens of thousands of clones, around 85% of them seen only once. The source material was CD4+ or CD8+ T cells sorted from blood, sampled in a trial of the OX40 agonist ivuxolimab. All receptors come from an adult with an advanced solid tumor such as melanoma, head and neck, liver or kidney cancer.

The chain recombines TRBV9 with TRBJ1-4; maybe TRBD1 (6 bases). CDR3 length: 14 amino acids. Germline CDR1 reads SGDLS; CDR2 reads YYNGEE. Trimming shortened V by 3 bases and J by 4 bases, and 10 bases separated the two germline ends. The CDR3 is CASSAGGLNEKLFF. CDR3 nucleotide sequence: TGTGCCAGCAGCGCCGGGGGCCTTAATGAAAAACTGTTTTTT.

The chain combines TRBV11-3 with TRBJ1-5, with D possibly matching TRBD1 (5 bases). Germline CDR1 SGHNT, CDR2 YENEEA. The CDR3 has 13 amino acids. The V end lost 3 bases, the J end lost 4 bases, and 7 bases lay between the germline ends. CDR3 coding DNA: TGTGCCAGCAGCTTGGGGGAGAATCAGCCCCAGCATTTT. Amino acid sequence: CASSLGENQPQHF.

This CDR3 is CASSFGSSGNTIYF. Here the CDR3 DNA reads TGTGCCAGCAGCTTTGGGAGCTCTGGAAACACCATATATTTT. The rearrangement joins TRBV7-2 to TRBJ1-3; D gene uncertain. Germline V gene sequence: CDR1 SGHTA, CDR2 FQGNSA. V was clipped by 3 bases and J by 0 bases, with 6 bases between them. The length of the CDR3 is 14 residues.

The chain carries TRBV2 and TRBJ2-2; D possibly matches TRBD1 or TRBD2 (5 bases each). CDR1 SNHLY and CDR2 FYNNEI come from the germline V gene. V was shortened by 8 bases and J by 3 bases, with 13 bases between the two germline ends. This CDR3 has 14 amino acids. The CDR3 DNA is TGTGCCAGCCGACGGGACGGAGACACCGGGGAGCTGTTTTTT. Amino acid sequence: CASRRDGDTGELFF.

The rearrangement links TRBV2 to TRBJ2-1; 8 bases map to TRBD1. Germline trimming cut 7 bases from V and 5 bases from J; bases unmatched to any gene: 4. The germline V gene encodes CDR1 SNHLY and CDR2 FYNNEI. The CDR3 consists of 13 residues. CDR3 amino acids: CASITDRDNEQFF. Here the CDR3 DNA reads TGTGCCAGCATAACGGACAGGGACAATGAGCAGTTCTTC.

J is TRBJ1-1 and V is TRBV7-9; maybe TRBD1 (6 bases). The germline V gene encodes CDR1 SEHNR and CDR2 FQNEAQ (reference sequence). CDR3 length equals 14 residues. The ends were cut back, 5 bases at V and 6 bases at J, with 16 bases in the middle. The CDR3 sequence: CASSLLQGVAEAFF. DNA of the CDR3: TGTGCCAGCAGCCTCCTACAGGGAGTGGCTGAAGCTTTCTTT.

This rearrangement joins TRBV30 to TRBJ2-5; maybe TRBD2 (6 bases). The CDR3 loop spans 14 amino acids. Trimming took 0 bases from V and 4 from J, leaving 12 bases between them. Germline V gene data show CDR1 as GTSNPN and CDR2 as SVGIG (reference sequence). In nucleotides, the CDR3 is TGTGCCTGGAGTGTAGGCGGGACGGGAGAGACCCAGTACTTC. This translates into CAWSVGGTGETQYF. The full variable domain, in which reference TRBV30 and TRBJ2-5 provide the parts outside the CDR3, is SQTIHQWPATLVQPVGSPLSLECTVEGTSNPNLYWYRQAAGRGLQLLFYSVGIGQISSEVPQNLSASRPQDRQFILSSKKLLLSDSGFYLCAWSVGGTGETQYFGPGTRLLVL.

J is TRBJ2-5 and V is TRBV6-1; D is possibly TRBD2 (5 bases). CDR1 MNHNS and CDR2 SASEGT come from the germline V gene. This CDR3 has 13 amino acids. V was clipped by 10 bases and J by 1 base, with 13 bases between them. CDR3 residues: CAMGRRVQETQYF. The CDR3 coding sequence is TGTGCCATGGGCAGGCGGGTCCAAGAGACCCAGTACTTC.

In this sample, this clone turned up once. This chain connects TRBV7-8 to TRBJ2-1; D not resolved. With 2 bases removed from V and 0 bases from J, the gap between germline ends came to 14 bases. CDR1 is SGHVS and CDR2 is FQNEAQ in the germline V gene. This CDR3 has 17 residues. The CDR3 sequence: CASSLTSRLGSYNEQFF. The CDR3 DNA sequence: TGTGCCAGCAGCTTAACCTCTAGGTTGGGCTCCTACAATGAGCAGTTCTTC. Variable domain in full (rest from reference TRBV7-8 and TRBJ2-1): GAGVSQSPRYKVAKRGQDVALRCDPISGHVSLFWYQQALGQGPEFLTYFQNEAQLDKSGLPSDRFFAERPEGSVSTLKIQRTQQEDSAVYLCASSLTSRLGSYNEQFFGPGTRLTVL.

The chain links TRBV5-6 to TRBJ1-6; tentatively, D is TRBD1 (6 bases). Between the trimmed V and J ends, which lost 0 bases and 6 bases, there was a span of 7 bases. This CDR3 has 14 residues. Per the germline V gene, CDR1 is SGHDT and CDR2 is YYEEEE. The chain's CDR3 is CASSLVRGNSPLHF. The CDR3 DNA sequence: TGTGCCAGCAGCTTGGTCAGGGGTAATTCACCCCTCCACTTT.

V gene TRBV18 combines with J gene TRBJ2-4; unclear D gene. The CDR3 loop spans 11 amino acids. CDR1 is KGHSH, CDR2 LQKENI, per germline. V lost 6 bases and J 8 bases, leaving 8 bases between the germline ends. The CDR3 nucleotides read TGTGCCAGCTCGCCTAAGGACATTCAGTACTTC. It encodes CASSPKDIQYF. Using reference TRBV18 and TRBJ2-4 for the parts outside the CDR3, the full variable domain is NAGVMQNPRHLVRRRGQEARLRCSPMKGHSHVYWYRQLPEEGLKFMVYLQKENIIDESGMPKERFSAEFPKEGPSILRIQQVVRGDSAAYFCASSPKDIQYFGAGTRLSVL.

This chain joins TRBV5-8 and TRBJ1-2; 7 nucleotides agree with TRBD1. V dropped 3 bases and J dropped 5; count of bases not matched to a gene: 10. The CDR3 length is 15 residues. Per the germline V gene, CDR1 is SGHTS and CDR2 is YDEGEE. The chain's CDR3 is CASSSQGVGRYGYTF. As DNA, the CDR3 is TGTGCCAGCAGCTCCCAGGGGGTCGGGAGATATGGCTACACCTTC. The full variable domain, rest sourced from reference TRBV5-8 and TRBJ1-2, is EAGVTQSPTHLIKTRGQQATLRCSPISGHTSVYWYQQALGLGLQFLLWYDEGEERNRGNFPPRFSGRQFPNYSSELNVNALELEDSALYLCASSSQGVGRYGYTFGSGTRLTVV.

The V gene is TRBV27, the J gene TRBJ1-2, with a weak D call TRBD1 (6 bases). The CDR3 consists of 13 residues. Trimming took 1 base from V and 5 from J, leaving 8 bases between them. Germline-derived CDR1 and CDR2 are MNHEY and SMNVEV (reference sequence). The CDR3 DNA follows: TGTGCCAGCAGTTTATGGCAGGGGTATGGCTACACCTTC. Translation: CASSLWQGYGYTF.

The J gene is TRBJ2-3, the V gene TRBV30; D might be TRBD1 or TRBD2, each matching 5 bases. Germline CDR1 reads GTSNPN; CDR2 reads SVGIG (reference sequence). The CDR3 has 13 residues. With 5 bases removed from V and 1 base from J, the gap between germline ends came to 10 bases. CDR3 in DNA: TGTGCCTGGGCCGGGACGGGCACAGATACGCAGTATTTT. It yields the protein CAWAGTGTDTQYF. The variable domain in full, completed from reference TRBV30 and TRBJ2-3, reads SQTIHQWPATLVQPVGSPLSLECTVEGTSNPNLYWYRQAAGRGLQLLFYSVGIGQISSEVPQNLSASRPQDRQFILSSKKLLLSDSGFYLCAWAGTGTDTQYFGPGTRLTVL.

This clone appeared a single time. Mismatch with germline at one junction end may stem from a read error. V is TRBV28 and J is TRBJ2-7; D is unresolved. Germline V gene sequence: CDR1 MDHEN, CDR2 SYDVKM. This CDR3 comprises 13 residues. This chain's CDR3 is CVSMGTILHEQYF. CDR3 in DNA: TGTGTCAGCATGGGTACGATTCTCCACGAGCAGTACTTC.

V and J are TRBV20-1 and TRBJ2-6; D ambiguous. With 1 base removed from V and 16 bases from J, the gap between germline ends came to 11 bases. The CDR3 length is 11 residues. Per the germline V gene, CDR1 is DFQATT and CDR2 is SNEGSKA (reference sequence). Written as DNA, the CDR3 is TGCAGTGCTAGAGGCCCCTCCCCACTGACTTTC. Its protein product is CSARGPSPLTF.

The V call is TRBV2, the J call TRBJ2-1; D ambiguous. V was cut by 2 bases and J by 0 bases, with 8 bases left in between. The CDR3 runs 15 residues. Germline V CDR1 and CDR2: SNHLY, FYNNEI. The CDR3 is CASSETPSSYNEQFF. The CDR3 coding sequence is TGTGCCAGCAGTGAAACCCCGAGCTCCTACAATGAGCAGTTCTTC.

The rearrangement links TRBV25-1 to TRBJ2-2; either TRBD1 or TRBD2 may supply D (5 bases each). The germline V and J ends were trimmed by 1 base and 2 bases, with 14 bases remaining between them. The CDR3 has 17 residues. Germline V gene lookup returns CDR1 MGHDK and CDR2 SYGVNS. The CDR3 is CASSEFPKGRNTGELFF. CDR3 DNA: TGTGCCAGCAGTGAATTCCCAAAGGGACGAAACACCGGGGAGCTGTTTTTT.

This clone was picked up a small number of times. The V gene is TRBV2, the J gene TRBJ1-1; 10 positions agree with TRBD1. Germline CDR1 and CDR2: SNHLY and FYNNEI. The J segment lost 4 bases and the V segment lost 7 bases, leaving 12 bases of the junction unmatched. The CDR3 consists of 16 residues. The DNA of the CDR3 is TGTGCCAGCAATTTGGACAGGGGGGGGTTCGGCACTGAAGCTTTCTTT. This sequence encodes CASNLDRGGFGTEAFF.

This chain links TRBV10-3 with TRBJ2-1; 8 nucleotides agree with TRBD2. The CDR3 runs 13 residues. Germline loops: CDR1 ENHRY, CDR2 SYGVKD. The V gene end was trimmed by 8 bases and the J gene end by 14 bases; junction bases not matched to a gene: 14. The CDR3 region has the DNA TGTGCCATCCGGTCCAGCGGGAGTTTGAAGAAGTTCTTC. This translates into CAIRSSGSLKKFF.

The chain links TRBV18 to TRBJ2-5, with 7 bases fitting TRBD1. V lost 3 bases, J lost 2 bases, and 6 bases stayed unmatched. CDR1 and CDR2 (germline): KGHSH, LQKENI. The CDR3 sequence is 15 residues long. In DNA, the CDR3 is TGTGCCAGCTCACCCTCCGGGACAGAGCAAGAGACCCAGTACTTC. Protein product: CASSPSGTEQETQYF.

This clone was seen once. The rearrangement joins TRBV9 to TRBJ2-7; 9 nucleotides align to TRBD1. V was clipped by 4 bases and J by 1 base; unmatched bases: 9. CDR1 and CDR2 from the germline V gene are SGDLS and YYNGEE. This CDR3 is built from 16 residues. This CDR3 reads CASSPRGGQGSYEQYF. For the CDR3, the DNA is TGTGCCAGCAGCCCCAGGGGTGGACAGGGGTCCTACGAGCAGTACTTC.

The V and J genes are TRBV5-1 and TRBJ1-2, with 10 bases matching TRBD1. Germline loops: CDR1 SGHRS, CDR2 YFSETQ. The CDR3 extends over 17 amino acids. Trimming removed 4 bases from V and 6 bases from J; junction bases left unmatched: 15. DNA for the CDR3: TGCGCCAGCAGCGGCCCCTCTCCCGGGACAGGGGTAAATGGCTACACCTTC. This codes for CASSGPSPGTGVNGYTF.

The genes are TRBV11-2 and TRBJ1-2, with D maybe TRBD1 (6 bases). This CDR3 contains 13 residues. V dropped 3 bases and J dropped 7 bases, with 12 bases sitting between them. Per the germline V gene, CDR1 is SGHAT and CDR2 is FQNNGV. DNA of the CDR3: TGTGCCAGCAGCTTGGGGGGGCAGGGTGGCTACACCTTC. It codes for CASSLGGQGGYTF. The variable domain in full, completed from reference TRBV11-2 and TRBJ1-2, reads EAGVAQSPRYKIIEKRQSVAFWCNPISGHATLYWYQQILGQGPKLLIQFQNNGVVDDSQLPKDRFSAERLKGVDSTLKIQPAKLEDSAVYLCASSLGGQGGYTFGSGTRLTVV.

The chain employs TRBV27 and TRBJ1-2, with TRBD1 identical over 7 bases. CDR1 and CDR2 from the germline V gene are MNHEY and SMNVEV (reference sequence). J was trimmed by 2 bases and V by 4 bases; bases with no gene match: 7. The CDR3 length is 15 residues. The CDR3, as DNA: TGTGCCAGCAGTTACAAGGGGGCAGCAAACTATGGCTACACCTTC. Its translation is CASSYKGAANYGYTF.

This chain connects TRBV5-1 to TRBJ2-7, with 10 bases lining up with TRBD2. The CDR3 runs 15 residues. V lost 4 bases to trimming and J lost 4 bases; unmatched junction nucleotides: 8. Germline CDR1 and CDR2: SGHRS and YFSETQ. The CDR3 region is CASSRAGAGGYEQYF. CDR3 nucleotides: TGCGCCAGCAGCAGGGCGGGAGCGGGAGGGTACGAGCAGTACTTC.

The gene calls are TRBV2 and TRBJ1-4; 7 bases align to TRBD1. Germline CDR1 is SNHLY and CDR2 is FYNNEI. V dropped 3 bases and J dropped 7; count of bases not matched to a gene: 11. This CDR3 contains 16 residues. CDR3 residues: CASSEVGQPGGEKLFF. CDR3 in DNA: TGTGCCAGCAGTGAGGTGGGCCAGCCAGGGGGTGAAAAACTGTTTTTT.